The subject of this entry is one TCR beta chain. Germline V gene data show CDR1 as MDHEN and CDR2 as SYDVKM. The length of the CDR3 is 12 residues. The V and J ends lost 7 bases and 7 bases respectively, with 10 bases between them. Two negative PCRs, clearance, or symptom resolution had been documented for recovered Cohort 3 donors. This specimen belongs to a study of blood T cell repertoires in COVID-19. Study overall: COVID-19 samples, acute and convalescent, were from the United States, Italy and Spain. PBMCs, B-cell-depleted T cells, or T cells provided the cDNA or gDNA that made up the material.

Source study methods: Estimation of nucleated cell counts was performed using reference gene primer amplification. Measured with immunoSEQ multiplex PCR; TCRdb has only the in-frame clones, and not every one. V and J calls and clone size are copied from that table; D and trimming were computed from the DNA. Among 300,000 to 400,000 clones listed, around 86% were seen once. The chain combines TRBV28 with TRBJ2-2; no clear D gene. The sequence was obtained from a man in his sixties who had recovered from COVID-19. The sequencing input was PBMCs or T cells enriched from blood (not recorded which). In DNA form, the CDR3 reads TGTGCCAGCAAACTTTTTGGCGGGGAGCTGTTTTTT. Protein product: CASKLFGGELFF.